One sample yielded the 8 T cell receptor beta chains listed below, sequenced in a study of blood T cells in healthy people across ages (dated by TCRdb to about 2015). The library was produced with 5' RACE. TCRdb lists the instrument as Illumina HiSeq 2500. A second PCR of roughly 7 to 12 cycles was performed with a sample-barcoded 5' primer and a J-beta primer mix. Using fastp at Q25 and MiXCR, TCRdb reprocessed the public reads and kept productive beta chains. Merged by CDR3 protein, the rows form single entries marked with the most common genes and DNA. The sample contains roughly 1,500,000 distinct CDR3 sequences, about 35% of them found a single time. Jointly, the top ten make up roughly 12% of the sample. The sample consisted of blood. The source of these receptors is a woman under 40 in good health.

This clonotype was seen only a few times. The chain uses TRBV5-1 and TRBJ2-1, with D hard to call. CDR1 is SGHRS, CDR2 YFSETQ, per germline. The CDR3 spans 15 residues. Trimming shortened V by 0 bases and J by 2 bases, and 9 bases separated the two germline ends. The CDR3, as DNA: TGCGCCAGCAGCTTGGTCACTCATCCCTACAATGAGCAGTTCTTC. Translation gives CASSLVTHPYNEQFF.

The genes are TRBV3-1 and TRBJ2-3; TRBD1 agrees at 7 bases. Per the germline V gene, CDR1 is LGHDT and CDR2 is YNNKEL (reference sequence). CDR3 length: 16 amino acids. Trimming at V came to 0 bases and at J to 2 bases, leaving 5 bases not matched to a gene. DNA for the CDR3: TGTGCCAGCAGCCAAGATCACAGGGGAGTCACAGATACGCAGTATTTT. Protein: CASSQDHRGVTDTQYF.

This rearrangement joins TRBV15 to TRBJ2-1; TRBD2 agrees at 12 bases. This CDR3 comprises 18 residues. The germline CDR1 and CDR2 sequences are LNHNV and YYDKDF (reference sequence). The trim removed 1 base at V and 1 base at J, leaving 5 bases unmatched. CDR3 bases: TGTGCCACCAGCAGAGGGACTAGCGGGATTATATCCTACAATGAGCAGTTCTTC. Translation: CATSRGTSGIISYNEQFF.

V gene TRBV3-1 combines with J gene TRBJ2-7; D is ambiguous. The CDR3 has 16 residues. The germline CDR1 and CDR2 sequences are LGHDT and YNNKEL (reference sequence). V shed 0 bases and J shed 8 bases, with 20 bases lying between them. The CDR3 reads CASSQDRLASRVKQYF. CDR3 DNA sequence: TGTGCCAGCAGCCAAGATCGTTTGGCGAGCCGGGTGAAGCAGTACTTC.

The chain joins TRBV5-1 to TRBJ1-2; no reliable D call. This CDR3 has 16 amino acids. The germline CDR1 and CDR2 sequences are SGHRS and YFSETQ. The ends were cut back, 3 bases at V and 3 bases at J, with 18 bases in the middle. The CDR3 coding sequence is TGCGCCAGCAGCTACTTGGTAGGCGAGGCCGACTATGGCTACACCTTC. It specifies CASSYLVGEADYGYTF.

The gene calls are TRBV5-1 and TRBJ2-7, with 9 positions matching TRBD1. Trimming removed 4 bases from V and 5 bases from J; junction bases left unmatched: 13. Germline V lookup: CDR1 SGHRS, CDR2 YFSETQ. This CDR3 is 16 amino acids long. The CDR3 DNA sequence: TGCGCCAGCAGCCTGGGCGGAACAGGGGGCTTGGACGAGCAGTACTTC. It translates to CASSLGGTGGLDEQYF. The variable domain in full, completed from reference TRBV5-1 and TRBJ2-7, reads KAGVTQTPRYLIKTRGQQVTLSCSPISGHRSVSWYQQTPGQGLQFLFEYFSETQRNKGNFPGRFSGRQFSNSRSEMNVSTLELGDSALYLCASSLGGTGGLDEQYFGPGTRLTVT.

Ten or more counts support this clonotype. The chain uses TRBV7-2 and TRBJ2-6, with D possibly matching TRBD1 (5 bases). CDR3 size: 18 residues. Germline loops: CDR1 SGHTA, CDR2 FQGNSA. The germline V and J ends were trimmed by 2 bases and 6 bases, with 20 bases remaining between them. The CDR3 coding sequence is TGTGCCAGCAGCTTAACAACAGGTTACCCCACCGTGGCCAACGTCCTGACTTTC. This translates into CASSLTTGYPTVANVLTF.

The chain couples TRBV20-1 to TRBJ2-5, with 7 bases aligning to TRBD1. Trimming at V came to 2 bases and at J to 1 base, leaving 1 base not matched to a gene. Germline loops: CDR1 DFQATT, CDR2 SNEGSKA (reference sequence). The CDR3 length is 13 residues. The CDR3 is CSARRQGQETQYF. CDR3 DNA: TGCAGTGCTAGAAGACAGGGCCAAGAGACCCAGTACTTC.